This is a list of T cell receptor beta chains from one sample in a study of CD8+ T cells in alopecia areata. Using immunoSEQ multiplex PCR, the repertoire was profiled, and TCRdb retains in-frame clones only, with some absent. The sample includes 120,000 or so clones, more than 30% seen only once; the top ten take about 3.1%. Material for sequencing was CD4+ T cells sorted from blood. Receptors were obtained from a human donor with alopecia areata. Each CDR3 is given with its conserved first and last residue. Fields, in order: V gene, J gene, D gene, CDR3 length, clone size, CDR3 protein, CDR3 DNA. The D gene is left open where the match is weak. Only part of the rows carry a size: once, few, many, or a class if the clone is expanded.

>TRBV5-1|TRBJ2-3|NA|15|NA
CASSKVVASPDTQYF
TGCGCCAGCAGCAAGGTAGTCGCGTCTCCAGATACGCAGTATTTT
>TRBV30|TRBJ2-7|NA|11|NA
CAWSTSYEQYF
TGTGCCTGGAGTACCTCCTACGAGCAGTACTTC
>TRBV5-1|TRBJ2-7|NA|12|NA
CASSLEGYEQYF
TGCGCCAGCAGCTTGGAGGGGTACGAGCAGTACTTC
>TRBV19|TRBJ1-1|TRBD1|15|few
CASRTTGIKATEAFF
TGTGCCAGTAGGACGACAGGGATTAAGGCCACTGAAGCTTTCTTT
>TRBV5-6|TRBJ1-2|NA|15|NA
CASSLNRASTYGYTF
TGTGCCAGCAGCTTGAACAGGGCCAGCACCTATGGCTACACCTTC
>TRBV25-1|TRBJ2-7|TRBD1|15|NA
CASGSSGQGNYEQYF
TGTGCCAGCGGGTCGTCGGGACAGGGGAACTACGAGCAGTACTTC
>TRBV5-1|TRBJ2-7|NA|12|few
CASSLTGYEQYF
TGCGCCAGCAGCTTGACAGGTTACGAGCAGTACTTC
>TRBV9|TRBJ2-2|NA|15|few
CASRADPSNTGELFF
TGTGCCAGCAGAGCGGACCCATCGAACACCGGGGAGCTGTTTTTT
>TRBV28|TRBJ2-7|NA|14|NA
CASTGSSGHYEQYF
TGTGCCAGCACCGGGAGCTCCGGTCACTACGAGCAGTACTTC
>TRBV30|TRBJ2-5|TRBD1|15|NA
CAWSVRGRGPETQYF
TGTGCCTGGAGTGTACGTGGTAGGGGGCCAGAGACCCAGTACTTC
>TRBV30|TRBJ2-1|TRBD2|15|few
CAYNRQLAGSNEQFF
TGTGCCTATAACAGGCAGCTAGCGGGATCCAATGAGCAGTTCTTC